These 10 T cell receptor beta chains were all obtained from the same sample, sequenced in a study of T cell responses to AZD1222 COVID-19 vaccine. Repertoires were generated with immunoSEQ multiplex PCR, while TCRdb's copy carries only in-frame clones and drops some. The data contain some 190,000 clones, over 75% of them singletons. The sample in question was peripheral blood, obtained on day 0 of AZD1222 vaccination. All receptors derive from an adult in good health.

The V gene is TRBV9, the J gene TRBJ2-3; tentatively, D is TRBD1 (6 bases). Germline V gene data show CDR1 as SGDLS and CDR2 as YYNGEE. This CDR3 is built from 15 residues. V was trimmed by 3 bases and J by 5 bases, leaving 16 bases between them. CDR3 DNA: TGTGCCAGCAGCGCCTTGGGCAGGGGTATAGATACGCAGTATTTT. Its protein product is CASSALGRGIDTQYF.

The table lists this clone with a count of one. The chain is built from TRBV21-1 and TRBJ2-1; TRBD2, the table's D call, lacks a check against the DNA. TRBV21-1 is an annotated pseudogene. CDR3 length: 21 residues. DNA of the CDR3: TGTGCCAGCAGCAAATTCCGGACTAGCGGGGGGGCCCCGAGCTCCTACAATGAGCAGTTCTTC. It encodes CASSKFRTSGGAPSSYNEQFF.

The CDR3, as DNA: TGCGCCAGCAGCCAAGAGTATCCTAGCCCCACAGATACGCAGTATTTT. It codes for CASSQEYPSPTDTQYF. This chain links TRBV4-3 with TRBJ2-3, with TRBD2 as a possible D gene (5 bases). The CDR3 spans 16 residues. Germline assignment: CDR1 LGHNA and CDR2 YSLEER. V was pared by 0 bases and J by 2 bases, with 12 bases between.

J is TRBJ2-2 and V is TRBV5-1; no clear D gene. The CDR3 loop spans 13 amino acids. Germline V gene lookup returns CDR1 SGHRS and CDR2 YFSETQ. Between the trimmed V and J ends, which lost 4 bases and 8 bases, there was a span of 12 bases. For the CDR3, the DNA is TGCGCCAGCAGCCTCTTAGTATCGGGGGAGCTGTTTTTT. Translation: CASSLLVSGELFF.

The V gene is TRBV7-9, the J gene TRBJ2-6; the match to TRBD1 covers 7 bases. Per the germline V gene, CDR1 is SEHNR and CDR2 is FQNEAQ (reference sequence). The CDR3 is 17 amino acids. V lost 5 bases to trimming and J lost 0 bases; unmatched junction nucleotides: 7. The CDR3 nucleotides are TGTGCCAGCAGCCGCCTCACAGGGGTCTCTGGGGCCAACGTCCTGACTTTC. Its translation: CASSRLTGVSGANVLTF.

This chain uses TRBV5-4 with TRBJ2-7, with 8 bases matching TRBD2. The CDR3 runs 15 residues. Germline CDR1 is SGHNT and CDR2 is YYREEE (reference sequence). Trimming at V came to 4 bases and at J to 3 bases, leaving 9 bases not matched to a gene. The CDR3: CASSPGGRTHYEQYF. The CDR3 region has the DNA TGTGCCAGCAGCCCGGGGGGGAGGACACACTACGAGCAGTACTTC.

The chain carries TRBV7-3 and TRBJ2-1, with D hard to call. This CDR3 is built from 15 residues. Germline V CDR1 and CDR2: SGHTA, FQGTGA. Trimming cost V 2 bases and J 2 bases, with 10 bases left between them. For the CDR3, the DNA is TGTGCCAGCAGCTTAGGGCAGGTCGCCTACAATGAGCAGTTCTTC. Encoded protein: CASSLGQVAYNEQFF. The variable domain in full, completed from reference TRBV7-3 and TRBJ2-1, reads GAGVSQTPSNKVTEKGKYVELRCDPISGHTALYWYRQSLGQGPEFLIYFQGTGAADDSGLPNDRFFAVRPEGSVSTLKIQRTERGDSAVYLCASSLGQVAYNEQFFGPGTRLTVL.

The V call is TRBV6-1, the J call TRBJ2-2; D gene unclear. Germline V gene lookup returns CDR1 MNHNS and CDR2 SASEGT. This CDR3 comprises 15 residues. The V end was cut by 2 bases, the J end by 6 bases, with 13 bases between. CDR3 nucleotide sequence: TGTGCCAGCAGTGAACTGGCAGGCGTGGCCGGGGAGCTGTTTTTT. Translation: CASSELAGVAGELFF.

This clone was detected once. The chain has TRBV7-9 and TRBJ1-6, with TRBD1 as a possible D gene (6 bases). CDR3 size: 17 residues. Trimming stripped 5 bases from V and 0 bases from J, with 14 bases between. Germline loops: CDR1 SEHNR, CDR2 FQNEAQ (reference sequence). CDR3 coding DNA: TGTGCCAGCAGCGTCCGGAGGGGGAGCTCCTATAATTCACCCCTCCACTTT. The encoded protein is CASSVRRGSSYNSPLHF. Full variable domain (missing parts from reference TRBV7-9 and TRBJ1-6): DTGVSQNPRHKITKRGQNVTFRCDPISEHNRLYWYRQTLGQGPEFLTYFQNEAQLEKSRLLSDRFSAERPKGSFSTLEIQRTEQGDSAMYLCASSVRRGSSYNSPLHFGNGTRLTVT.

The V gene is TRBV4-3, the J gene TRBJ1-5; TRBD1 aligns across 10 bases. Germline V lookup: CDR1 LGHNA, CDR2 YSLEER. This CDR3 region has 15 residues. V gave up 2 bases and J gave up 5 bases; unmatched junction bases: 3. For the CDR3, the DNA is TGCGCCAGCAGCCAAAAGACAGGGGGCCATCAGCCCCAGCATTTT. It translates to CASSQKTGGHQPQHF.